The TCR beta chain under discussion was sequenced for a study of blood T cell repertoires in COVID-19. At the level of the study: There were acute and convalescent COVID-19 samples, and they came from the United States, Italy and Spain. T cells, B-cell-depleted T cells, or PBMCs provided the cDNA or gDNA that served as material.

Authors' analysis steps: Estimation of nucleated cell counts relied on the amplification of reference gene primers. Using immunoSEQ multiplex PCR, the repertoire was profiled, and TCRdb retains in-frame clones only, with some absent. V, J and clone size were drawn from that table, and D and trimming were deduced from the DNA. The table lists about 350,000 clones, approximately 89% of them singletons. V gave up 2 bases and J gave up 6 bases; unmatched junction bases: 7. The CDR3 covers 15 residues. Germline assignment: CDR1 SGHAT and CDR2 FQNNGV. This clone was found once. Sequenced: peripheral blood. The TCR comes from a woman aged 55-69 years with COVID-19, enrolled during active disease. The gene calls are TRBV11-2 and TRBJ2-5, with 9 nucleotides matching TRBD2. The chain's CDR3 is CASSLSPGLAQTQYF. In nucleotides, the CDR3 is TGTGCCAGCAGCTTAAGTCCGGGACTAGCCCAGACCCAGTACTTC.